A single sample is the source of the 8 T cell receptor beta chains below, sequenced in a study of CD8 T cells in Susac syndrome. Random-hexamer reverse transcription was applied to roughly 0.5 to 1 ug RNA. TCRdb ran MiXCR on the immunoSEQ multiplex PCR reads and lists one entry per CDR3 protein. The sample has roughly 150,000 distinct CDR3 sequences, roughly 94% seen once. Material for sequencing was CD8+ T cells from PBMCs. These receptor sequences come from a human donor with Susac syndrome.

This chain links TRBV29-1 with TRBJ2-1, with TRBD2 matching 10 bases. The ends lost 3 bases at V and 0 bases at J; junction bases unmatched: 2. Germline CDR1 and CDR2: SQVTM and ANQGSEA. There are 15 residues in the CDR3. CDR3 DNA: TGCAGCGTTGATATAGCGGGAGGCTCCTACAATGAGCAGTTCTTC. The encoded protein is CSVDIAGGSYNEQFF.

The chain uses TRBV3-1 and TRBJ1-2; no definite D call. The CDR3 has 15 amino acids. Per the germline V gene, CDR1 is LGHDT and CDR2 is YNNKEL (reference sequence). V lost 4 bases to trimming and J lost 8 bases, with 20 bases between them. In DNA, the CDR3 is TGTGCCAGCAGCCTAAGACCCCCAGACATCTTGGGCTACACCTTC. Protein sequence: CASSLRPPDILGYTF.

This chain joins TRBV27 and TRBJ2-1; 7 bases fit TRBD1. The junction had 5 bases not matched to a gene; V was cut back by 3 bases and J by 6 bases. CDR3 size: 14 residues. Germline V gene sequence: CDR1 MNHEY, CDR2 SMNVEV (reference sequence). CDR3 residues: CASSFGDRFNEQFF. The DNA for the CDR3 is TGTGCCAGCAGTTTTGGGGACAGATTCAATGAGCAGTTCTTC.

The V gene is TRBV28, the J gene TRBJ1-1; a weak D match, TRBD1 (5 bases). The length of the CDR3 is 14 residues. The germline V and J ends were trimmed by 3 bases and 3 bases, with 11 bases remaining between them. Germline V gene data show CDR1 as MDHEN and CDR2 as SYDVKM. CDR3: CASSFFPGDTEAFF. The CDR3 DNA reads as TGTGCCAGCAGTTTCTTCCCGGGGGACACTGAAGCTTTCTTT.

The chain recombines TRBV13 with TRBJ1-5; D remains unclear. Germline lookup yields CDR1 PRHDT and CDR2 FYEKMQ (reference sequence). V dropped 0 bases and J dropped 3 bases, with 9 bases sitting between them. The CDR3 runs 15 residues. CDR3 amino acids: CASSLGRGFNQPQHF. Written as DNA, the CDR3 is TGTGCCAGCAGCTTAGGCCGTGGCTTCAATCAGCCCCAGCATTTT.

V usage is TRBV29-1 and J usage is TRBJ2-7; TRBD2 agrees at 7 bases. The CDR3 loop spans 12 amino acids. Germline CDR1 SQVTM, CDR2 ANQGSEA. Trimming cost V 6 bases and J 5 bases; bases outside gene matches: 7. The CDR3 protein is CSVPLGGNEQYF. The CDR3 nucleotides are TGCAGCGTCCCCCTGGGGGGGAACGAGCAGTACTTC.

V gene TRBV12-3 or TRBV12-4 combines with J gene TRBJ2-1; no clear D gene. The CDR3 has 12 residues. V was clipped by 4 bases and J by 7 bases, with 8 bases between them. The CDR3 loop is CASSSSKNEQFF. CDR3 sequence (DNA): TGTGCCAGCAGTTCTAGTAAAAATGAGCAGTTCTTC.

The chain joins TRBV30 to TRBJ1-1; 7 bases are a match to TRBD1. V lost 5 bases to trimming and J lost 11 bases; unmatched junction nucleotides: 8. The CDR3 runs 11 residues. Germline V gene lookup returns CDR1 GTSNPN and CDR2 SVGIG (reference sequence). The CDR3 reads CAWDREGFAFF. CDR3 coding DNA: TGTGCCTGGGACAGGGAAGGATTTGCTTTCTTT.